These 17 T cell receptor beta chains share one sample of origin, sequenced in a study of Ad26.COV2.S vaccination and SARS-CoV-2 variants. Method: immunoSEQ multiplex PCR; TCRdb's copy keeps in-frame clones and lacks some. The sample has 400,000 to 450,000 clones; 92% are singletons. Regarding treatment: some 20 received Ad26.COV2.S at low or high dose, single or two shots; roughly 5 received placebo; per-sample allocation not given. The samples were gathered on day 63 after the first injection of vaccine or placebo. This specimen was peripheral blood, taken in a trial of Ad26.COV2.S vaccine versus placebo. Receptors originate from a person between 18 and 65 years old who received the Ad26.COV2.S COVID-19 vaccine or a placebo.

J is TRBJ2-2 and V is TRBV5-6, with unresolved D. CDR3 length: 14 amino acids. Germline-derived CDR1 and CDR2 are SGHDT and YYEEEE. V lost 2 bases and J 2 bases, leaving 7 bases between the germline ends. This chain's CDR3 is CASSFLVNTGELFF. CDR3 nucleotides: TGTGCCAGCAGCTTTCTAGTCAACACCGGGGAGCTGTTTTTT.

This chain uses TRBV9 with TRBJ2-1; the match to TRBD2 covers 11 bases. This CDR3 region has 15 residues. CDR1 and CDR2 from the germline V gene are SGDLS and YYNGEE. Unmatched junction bases numbered 5, after V lost 0 bases and J lost 9 bases. CDR3 loop: CASSVVSGGASEQFF. In DNA form, the CDR3 reads TGTGCCAGCAGCGTAGTTAGCGGGGGGGCGTCTGAGCAGTTCTTC.

A few counts support this clone. J is TRBJ1-2 and V is TRBV6-2 or TRBV6-3; no clear D. CDR1 and CDR2 from the germline V gene are MNHEY and SVGEGT. V gave up 0 bases and J gave up 0 bases, with 5 bases separating them. The CDR3 sequence is 14 residues long. The CDR3 here is CASSYSEANYGYTF. As DNA, the CDR3 is TGTGCCAGCAGTTACTCGGAAGCTAACTATGGCTACACCTTC.

This sequence joins TRBV4-3 and TRBJ2-7; 8 positions agree with TRBD2. The CDR3 contains 17 residues. Per germline, CDR1 LGHNA and CDR2 YSLEER. The V gene end was trimmed by 0 bases and the J gene end by 3 bases; junction bases not matched to a gene: 10. The CDR3 loop reads CASSQDRGLAGGYEQYF. CDR3 coding DNA: TGCGCCAGCAGCCAAGATCGGGGATTGGCGGGGGGCTACGAGCAGTACTTC.

The gene calls are TRBV9 and TRBJ2-1; 8 nucleotides match TRBD1. The CDR3 contains 14 residues. V shed 0 bases and J 13 bases; nucleotides not matched to a gene: 9. CDR1 SGDLS and CDR2 YYNGEE come from the germline V gene. CDR3 loop: CASSVDPGGDFQFF. The CDR3 nucleotides are TGTGCCAGCAGCGTAGATCCAGGGGGCGACTTCCAGTTCTTC. Drawing the rest from reference TRBV9 and TRBJ2-1, the complete variable domain is DSGVTQTPKHLITATGQRVTLRCSPRSGDLSVYWYQQSLDQGLQFLIQYYNGEERAKGNILERFSAQQFPDLHSELNLSSLELGDSALYFCASSVDPGGDFQFFGPGTRLTVL.

This clone was found once. This rearrangement joins TRBV30 to TRBJ2-7; 11 bases fit TRBD1. Germline loops: CDR1 GTSNPN, CDR2 SVGIG (reference sequence). The CDR3 extends over 14 amino acids. V dropped 1 base and J dropped 5; count of bases not matched to a gene: 4. The CDR3 nucleotides read TGTGCCTGGAGTGCCGGGACAGGGGGTAACGAGCAGTACTTC. Amino acids: CAWSAGTGGNEQYF.

The chain uses TRBV28 and TRBJ2-3; 7 bases agree with TRBD2. V lost 2 bases, J lost 2 bases, and 4 bases stayed unmatched. The V gene's germline CDR1 is MDHEN and CDR2 SYDVKM. There are 15 residues in the CDR3. This CDR3 reads CASSLVRLATDTQYF. CDR3 DNA sequence: TGTGCCAGCAGTTTAGTGAGACTAGCCACAGATACGCAGTATTTT. Full variable domain (rest looked up from reference TRBV28 and TRBJ2-3): DVKVTQSSRYLVKRTGEKVFLECVQDMDHENMFWYRQDPGLGLRLIYFSYDVKMKEKGDIPEGYSVSREKKERFSLILESASTNQTSMYLCASSLVRLATDTQYFGPGTRLTVL.

V and J are TRBV18 and TRBJ2-1, with TRBD2 matching over 13 bases. The germline V gene has CDR1 KGHSH and CDR2 LQKENI. The CDR3 covers 16 residues. Trimming cost V 4 bases and J 7 bases; bases outside gene matches: 7. The CDR3 sequence: CASSRRTSGGWNEQFF. Here the CDR3 DNA reads TGTGCCAGCTCACGGAGGACTAGCGGGGGTTGGAATGAGCAGTTCTTC.

The V call is TRBV15, the J call TRBJ1-2; no firm D call. The CDR3 is 12 amino acids. V lost 3 bases and J lost 14, with 16 bases in between. CDR1 and CDR2 (germline): LNHNV, YYDKDF (reference sequence). The CDR3: CATSRGIVWGTF. The CDR3 nucleotides read TGTGCCACCAGCAGGGGAATTGTGTGGGGAACCTTC.

The chain has TRBV19 and TRBJ2-1; D possibly corresponds to TRBD1 (6 bases). The V end was cut by 10 bases, the J end by 5 bases, with 12 bases between. CDR3 length: 12 residues. The V gene's germline CDR1 is LNHDA and CDR2 SQIVND (reference sequence). This CDR3 is CATQQGDNEQFF. DNA for the CDR3: TGTGCCACCCAACAGGGAGACAATGAGCAGTTCTTC.

The rearrangement links TRBV3-1 (or the pseudogene TRBV3-2) to TRBJ2-3; 10 bases agree with TRBD2. V was pared by 3 bases and J by 6 bases, with 3 bases of the junction left unmatched. Germline lookup yields CDR1 LGHDT and CDR2 YNNKEL (reference sequence). The CDR3 runs 14 residues. The CDR3 region is CASSQSGGGDTQYF. CDR3 DNA sequence: TGTGCCAGCAGCCAGAGCGGGGGGGGCGATACGCAGTATTTT.

The CDR3 region is CASSLYGGGVPGELFF. In nucleotides, the CDR3 is TGTGCCAGCAGCTTGTATGGCGGGGGGGTCCCCGGGGAGCTGTTTTTT. The chain couples TRBV5-4 to TRBJ2-2, with 9 nucleotides matching TRBD2. Germline V CDR1 and CDR2: SGHNT, YYREEE (reference sequence). The CDR3 is 16 residues long. Trimming removed 1 base from V and 6 bases from J; junction bases left unmatched: 7.

The rearrangement links TRBV19 to TRBJ2-7; 7 bases are a match to TRBD1. The germline CDR1 and CDR2 sequences are LNHDA and SQIVND (reference sequence). With 7 bases clipped from V and 2 bases from J, the junction kept 8 bases outside the gene matches. The CDR3 totals 14 residues. The CDR3, as DNA: TGTGCCAGTACCCTGCCGGGACAGACCTACGAGCAGTACTTC. This gives the protein CASTLPGQTYEQYF.

The chain couples TRBV9 to TRBJ2-5; 12 bases match TRBD1. This CDR3 spans 16 amino acids. The V gene end was trimmed by 3 bases and the J gene end by 5 bases; junction bases not matched to a gene: 8. Germline V CDR1 and CDR2: SGDLS, YYNGEE. For the CDR3, the DNA is TGTGCCAGCAGCGCTACCGGGACAGGGGGCCTGGAGACCCAGTACTTC. Its protein product is CASSATGTGGLETQYF.

The V call is TRBV4-1, the J call TRBJ2-7, with 12 nucleotides matching TRBD1. Looked up from germline, CDR1 is MGHRA and CDR2 is YSYEKL. The CDR3 covers 15 residues. The V and J ends lost 3 bases and 2 bases, in that order; junction bases with no gene match: 2. For the CDR3, the DNA is TGCGCCAGCAGCCAGGGACAGGGGGCGGCCTACGAGCAGTACTTC. It translates to CASSQGQGAAYEQYF.

The chain joins TRBV29-1 to TRBJ1-4, with a possible D match to TRBD1 (5 bases). Germline V gene sequence: CDR1 SQVTM, CDR2 ANQGSEA. The germline V and J ends were trimmed by 7 bases and 4 bases, with 13 bases remaining between them. The CDR3 spans 13 residues. CDR3 nucleotides: TGCAGCGCTCGGGACGTCAATAATGAAAAACTGTTTTTT. This sequence encodes CSARDVNNEKLFF.

J is TRBJ2-5 and V is TRBV4-3; 7 bases line up with TRBD2. Germline V gene data show CDR1 as LGHNA and CDR2 as YSLEER. V was pared by 0 bases and J by 5 bases, with 6 bases of the junction left unmatched. This CDR3 has 15 amino acids. CDR3 residues: CASSQDSRGGETQYF. In DNA, the CDR3 is TGCGCCAGCAGCCAAGATAGCCGCGGGGGTGAGACCCAGTACTTC.